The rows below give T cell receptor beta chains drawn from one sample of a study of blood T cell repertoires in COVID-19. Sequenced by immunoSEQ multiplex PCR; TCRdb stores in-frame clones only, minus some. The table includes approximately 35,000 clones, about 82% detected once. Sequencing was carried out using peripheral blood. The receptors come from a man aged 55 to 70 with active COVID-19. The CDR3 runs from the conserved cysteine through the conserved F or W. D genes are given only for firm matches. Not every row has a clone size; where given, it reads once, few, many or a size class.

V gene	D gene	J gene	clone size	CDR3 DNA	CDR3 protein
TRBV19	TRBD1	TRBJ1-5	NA	TGTGCCAGTAGCCGACAGGGAAGCAATCAGCCCCAGCATTTT	CASSRQGSNQPQHF
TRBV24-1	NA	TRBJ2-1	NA	TGTGCCACCAGTGATGCGCGGAGCTACAATGAGCAGTTCTTC	CATSDARSYNEQFF
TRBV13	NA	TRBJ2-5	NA	TGTGCCAGCAGCCGAGCGGGGCGGGGGCGGAATGGGAAAGAGACCCAGTACTTC	CASSRAGRGRNGKETQYF
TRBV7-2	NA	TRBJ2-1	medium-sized	TGTGCCAGCAGCTACCTCGTTAAGGCAGGGGCCCTATTCTACAATGAGCAGTTCTTC	CASSYLVKAGALFYNEQFF
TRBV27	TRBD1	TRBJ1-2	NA	TGTGCCAGCAGACGAAAATCGACAGGGTCTAACTATGGCTACACCTTC	CASRRKSTGSNYGYTF
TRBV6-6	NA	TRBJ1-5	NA	TGTGCCAGCAGTTCAGGGGATAGCAATCAGCCCCAGCATTTT	CASSSGDSNQPQHF
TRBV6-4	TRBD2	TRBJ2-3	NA	TGTGCCAGCAGTGTCGGGAGGGGGGCAGATACGCAGTATTTT	CASSVGRGADTQYF
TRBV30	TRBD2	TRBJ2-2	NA	TGTGCCTGGAGAAGGACTAGCGGGAACACCGGGGAGCTGTTTTTT	CAWRRTSGNTGELFF
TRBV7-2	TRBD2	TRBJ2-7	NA	TGTGCCAGCAGCTTAGCAACTAGCGTTCGGACCTCCTACGAGCAGTACTTC	CASSLATSVRTSYEQYF
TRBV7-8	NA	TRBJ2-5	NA	TGTGCCAGCAGCCCCTCGGGGGAGACCCAGTACTTC	CASSPSGETQYF
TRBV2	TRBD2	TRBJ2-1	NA	TGTGCCAGCAGTGGTCGAGCGGGGGGTTACAATGAGCAGTTCTTC	CASSGRAGGYNEQFF
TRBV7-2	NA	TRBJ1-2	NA	TGTGCCAGCAGCTTAGCTGGGGGGTATGGCTACACCTTC	CASSLAGGYGYTF
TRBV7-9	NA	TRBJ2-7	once	TGTGCCAGCAGCTTAGTCCCATACGAGCAGTACTTC	CASSLVPYEQYF
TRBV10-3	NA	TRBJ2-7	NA	TGTGCCATCAGTGAGTCGAGGTCTAGATCCTACGAGCAGTACTTC	CAISESRSRSYEQYF
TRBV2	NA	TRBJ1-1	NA	TGTGCCAGCAGTGGAGGGGGGGGTATGAACACTGAAGCTTTCTTT	CASSGGGGMNTEAFF
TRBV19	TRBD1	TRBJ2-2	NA	TGTGCCAGTAAAAGGGACAGGAGGGACACCGGGGAGCTGTTTTTT	CASKRDRRDTGELFF
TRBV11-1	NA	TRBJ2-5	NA	TGTGCCAGCCTTGCCAGGACAGCATATCACGAGACCCAGTACTTC	CASLARTAYHETQYF
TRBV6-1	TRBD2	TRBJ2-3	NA	TGTGCCAGCAGTGAGAGCGGGAGATGGGCAGATACGCAGTATTTT	CASSESGRWADTQYF
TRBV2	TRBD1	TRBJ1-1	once	TGTGCCAGCAGGCTAGGACAGGGGCTTTTTGAAGCTTTCTTT	CASRLGQGLFEAFF
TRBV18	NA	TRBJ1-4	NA	TGTGCCAGCTCTGGGGCATCAACTAATGAAAAACTGTTTTTT	CASSGASTNEKLFF
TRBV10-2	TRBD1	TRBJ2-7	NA	TGCGCCAGCAGTGCCCTAGGGACAGGGTCCTACGAGCAGTACTTC	CASSALGTGSYEQYF
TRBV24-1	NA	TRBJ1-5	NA	TGTGCCACCAGTGACCAGAATCAGCCCCAGCATTTT	CATSDQNQPQHF
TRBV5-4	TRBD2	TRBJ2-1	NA	TGTGCCAGCAGCTTGGCAGCGGGAGGCTACAATGAGCAGTTCTTC	CASSLAAGGYNEQFF
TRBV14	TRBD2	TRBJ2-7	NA	TGTGCCAGCACGGCTAGCGGGACGAGGGAGCAGTACTTC	CASTASGTREQYF
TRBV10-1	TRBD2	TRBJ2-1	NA	TGCGCCAGCAGTGGACTAGCGGGGGCGGGCTCCTACAATGAGCAGTTCTTC	CASSGLAGAGSYNEQFF
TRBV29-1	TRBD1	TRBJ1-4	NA	TGCAGCGCTGGGACAGGGGGATACGAAAAACTGTTTTTT	CSAGTGGYEKLFF
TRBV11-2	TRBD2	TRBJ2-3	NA	TGTGCCAGCAGCCACGGGGGGAGACTAGCGGGACTGGATACAGATACGCAGTATTTT	CASSHGGRLAGLDTDTQYF
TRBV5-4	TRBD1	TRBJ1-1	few	TGTGCCAGCAGTTATGACAGGGCCACTGAAGCTTTCTTT	CASSYDRATEAFF
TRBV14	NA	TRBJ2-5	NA	TGTGCCAGCAGCCCCCGGGTAAAGGAGACCCAGTACTTC	CASSPRVKETQYF
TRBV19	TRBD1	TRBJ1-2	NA	TGTGCCAGTAGATCCTACGGAGGGGGCGTGGATGGCTACACCTTC	CASRSYGGGVDGYTF
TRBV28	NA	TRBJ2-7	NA	TGTGCCAGCACCCCCGGGGGATGGGAGCAGTACTTC	CASTPGGWEQYF
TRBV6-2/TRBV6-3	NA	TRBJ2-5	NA	TGTGCCAGCAGGCCTACGGCGGCGGGAATCAGTAAGACCCAGTACTTC	CASRPTAAGISKTQYF
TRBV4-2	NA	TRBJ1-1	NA	TGTGCCAGCAGCCAAGAGGGGCGCCCTGAAGCTTTCTTT	CASSQEGRPEAFF
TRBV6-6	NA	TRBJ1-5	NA	TGTGCCAGCAGTTTTCAGGAAGGCAATCAGCCCCAGCATTTT	CASSFQEGNQPQHF
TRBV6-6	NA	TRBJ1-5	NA	TGTGCCAGCAGGAACGATGGCAGTAGCAATCAGCCCCAGCATTTT	CASRNDGSSNQPQHF
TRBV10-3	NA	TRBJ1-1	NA	TGTGCCATCAGTGAGACCGGGATGAACACTGAAGCTTTCTTT	CAISETGMNTEAFF
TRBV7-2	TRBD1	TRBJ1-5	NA	TGTGCCAGCAGCTCCCGACAGGGGAATCAGCCCCAGCATTTT	CASSSRQGNQPQHF
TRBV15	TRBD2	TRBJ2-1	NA	TGTGCCACCAGCAGAGATCCCCTAGCGGATCAGTTCTTC	CATSRDPLADQFF
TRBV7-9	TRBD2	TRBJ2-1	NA	TGTGCCAGCATGGCGGGAGAGGTGAATAATGAGCAGTTCTTC	CASMAGEVNNEQFF
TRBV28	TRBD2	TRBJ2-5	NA	TGTGCCAGCAGTCCGCCGGGGGGTCGAGAGACCCAGTACTTC	CASSPPGGRETQYF
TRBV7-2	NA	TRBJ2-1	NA	TGTGCCAGCAGCTTATATTACAATGAGCAGTTCTTC	CASSLYYNEQFF